What follows describes a single TCR beta chain. Antigen unknown. The data belong to a study of long-term antiretroviral therapy in people with HIV. Study-wide context: The 2015 recommendation for immediate ART came about a decade after the earliest samples.

An immunoSEQ assay, version v3.0, was performed at survey level. Target depth was roughly 40,000-55,000 T-cell genomes per sample. Using immunoSEQ multiplex PCR, the repertoire was profiled, and TCRdb retains in-frame clones only, with some absent. This table holds about 11,000 clones, roughly three quarters found once. Study-wide points: HIV repertoires showed narrower CDR3 length ranges than controls.

CDR1 is SEHNR, CDR2 FQNEAQ, per germline (reference sequence). Between the trimmed V and J ends, which lost 1 base and 3 bases, there was a span of 25 bases. The CDR3 contains 19 residues. The clonotype comes from a man aged 25 to 45 with HIV. Sample: unsorted PBMCs, taken at the start of antiretroviral therapy, before treatment. The chain carries TRBV7-9 and TRBJ2-7; D is possibly TRBD1 (5 bases). This CDR3 is CASSLVVGVSGQGDYEQYF. The CDR3 nucleotides read TGTGCCAGCAGCTTAGTAGTAGGGGTGTCAGGGCAAGGAGACTACGAGCAGTACTTC. Full variable domain (remainder filled in from reference TRBV7-9 and TRBJ2-7): DTGVSQNPRHKITKRGQNVTFRCDPISEHNRLYWYRQTLGQGPEFLTYFQNEAQLEKSRLLSDRFSAERPKGSFSTLEIQRTEQGDSAMYLCASSLVVGVSGQGDYEQYFGPGTRLTVT.